The 11 T cell receptor beta chains in this list originate from one sample, sequenced in a study of CD8 T cells in ankylosing spondylitis. TCRdb passed the 5' RACE reads through MiXCR, listing each CDR3 protein once. The sample lists about 160,000 distinct CDR3 sequences, 8.5% to 10% occurring once. Sequenced: blood, either unsorted or a sorted T cell fraction (not recorded which). The receptors here all came from a female donor with ankylosing spondylitis or in good health (not recorded which).

This clonotype was detected a few times. The chain couples TRBV29-1 to TRBJ2-2; D may be TRBD1 or TRBD2 (7 bases each). Germline assignment: CDR1 SQVTM and CDR2 ANQGSEA. There are 13 residues in the CDR3. V lost 4 bases, J lost 6 bases, and 12 bases lay in between. The CDR3 here is CSVVAGGAGELFF. CDR3 nucleotide sequence: TGCAGCGTTGTGGCAGGGGGGGCCGGGGAGCTGTTTTTT.

Only a few counts were recorded for this clonotype. The CDR3 spells CASSSTVYNEQFF. In DNA form, the CDR3 reads TGTGCCAGCAGCTCGACAGTTTACAATGAGCAGTTCTTC. V usage is TRBV7-6 and J usage is TRBJ2-1, with TRBD1 as a possible D gene (5 bases). Trimming shortened V by 4 bases and J by 4 bases, and 8 bases separated the two germline ends. The germline V gene encodes CDR1 SGHVS and CDR2 FNYEAQ. This CDR3 is built from 13 residues.

The gene calls are TRBV7-8 and TRBJ1-1; TRBD1 might be the D (5 bases). The CDR3 consists of 16 residues. V was shortened by 5 bases and J by 10 bases, with 26 bases between the two germline ends. CDR1 is SGHVS and CDR2 is FQNEAQ in the germline V gene. The CDR3 protein is CASSPGGPARVKGAFF. CDR3 DNA sequence: TGTGCCAGCAGCCCCGGGGGACCAGCCCGCGTCAAAGGAGCTTTCTTT.

Only a few counts were recorded for this clonotype. The V gene is TRBV9, the J gene TRBJ2-1; tentatively, D is TRBD1 or TRBD2 (5 bases each). The germline V and J ends were trimmed by 2 bases and 1 base, with 19 bases remaining between them. CDR3 length: 18 residues. Germline values: CDR1 SGDLS, CDR2 YYNGEE. CDR3 nucleotide sequence: TGTGCCAGCAGCGTCCTACCATACCGGGACCTTTCCTACAATGAGCAGTTCTTC. Translation gives CASSVLPYRDLSYNEQFF.

This clonotype was seen a handful of times. The chain joins TRBV4-3 to TRBJ2-7; TRBD1 might be the D (7 bases). The CDR3 is 14 residues long. CDR1 is LGHNA, CDR2 YSLEER, per germline. Trimming took off 0 bases at V and 7 bases at J, with 13 bases between the two ends. The CDR3 loop is CASSQDRGDSEQYF. The DNA of the CDR3 is TGCGCCAGCAGCCAAGATCGCGGGGACAGTGAGCAGTACTTC.

This clonotype was found many times. This chain joins TRBV3-1 and TRBJ1-1; maybe TRBD1 (5 bases). This CDR3 comprises 14 residues. Germline-derived CDR1 and CDR2 are LGHDT and YNNKEL (reference sequence). Trimming shortened V by 0 bases and J by 5 bases, and 10 bases separated the two germline ends. The CDR3 bases are TGTGCCAGCAGCCAAGATGGGGGGGGAACTGAAGCTTTCTTT. Translation gives CASSQDGGGTEAFF.

For the CDR3, the DNA is TGCGCCAGCAGCCAAGCCCCTAGCGGGAGGGCGTTAGATACGCAGTATTTT. It specifies CASSQAPSGRALDTQYF. V gene TRBV4-3 combines with J gene TRBJ2-3; TRBD2 matches at 12 bases. Germline V gene data show CDR1 as LGHNA and CDR2 as YSLEER. The V and J ends lost 1 base and 5 bases, in that order; junction bases with no gene match: 7. CDR3 size: 17 residues.

V and J are TRBV7-2 and TRBJ2-1; tentatively, D is TRBD1 or TRBD2 (5 bases each). V lost 6 bases and J 8 bases, leaving 20 bases between the germline ends. CDR1 is SGHTA and CDR2 is FQGNSA in the germline V gene. CDR3 length equals 15 residues. The CDR3 loop is CASSYRDLRWDEQFF. CDR3 nucleotides: TGTGCCAGCAGTTACCGGGACCTTCGGTGGGATGAGCAGTTCTTC.

This clonotype showed up many times. The gene calls are TRBV11-2 and TRBJ1-1; maybe TRBD1 (5 bases). V was shortened by 5 bases and J by 3 bases, with 16 bases between the two germline ends. The CDR3 length is 15 residues. The germline gives CDR1 SGHAT, CDR2 FQNNGV. CDR3 residues: CASSLLQAAYTEAFF. As DNA, the CDR3 is TGTGCCAGCAGCCTGCTACAGGCAGCTTACACTGAAGCTTTCTTT.

Only a few counts were recorded for this clonotype. The chain recombines TRBV27 with TRBJ1-2; possible D gene TRBD1, 5 bases. The CDR3 spans 14 residues. Germline V gene data show CDR1 as MNHEY and CDR2 as SMNVEV (reference sequence). Trimming pared 5 bases from V and 4 bases from J, leaving 14 bases between. CDR3 amino acids: CASSPGTVFYGYTF. In DNA, the CDR3 is TGTGCCAGCAGTCCGGGGACTGTCTTCTATGGCTACACCTTC.

This clonotype came up a few times. The rearrangement uses TRBV28 and TRBJ1-4, with D perhaps matching TRBD1 (5 bases). The CDR3 spans 15 residues. CDR1 MDHEN and CDR2 SYDVKM come from the germline V gene. Trimming took off 6 bases at V and 5 bases at J, with 16 bases between the two ends. The CDR3 sequence is CASRTGGGANEKLFF. CDR3 coding DNA: TGTGCCAGCAGAACAGGAGGAGGAGCGAATGAAAAACTGTTTTTT.